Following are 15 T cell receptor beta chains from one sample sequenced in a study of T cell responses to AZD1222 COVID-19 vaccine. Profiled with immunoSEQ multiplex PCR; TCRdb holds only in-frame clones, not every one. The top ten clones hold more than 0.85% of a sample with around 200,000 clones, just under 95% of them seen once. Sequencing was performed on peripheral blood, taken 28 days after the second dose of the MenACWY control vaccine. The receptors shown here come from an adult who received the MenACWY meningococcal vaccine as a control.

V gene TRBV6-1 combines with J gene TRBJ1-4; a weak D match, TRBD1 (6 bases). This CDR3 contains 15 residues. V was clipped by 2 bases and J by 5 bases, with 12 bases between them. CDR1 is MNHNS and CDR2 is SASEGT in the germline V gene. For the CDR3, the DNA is TGTGCCAGCAGTGAATGGGGGGCCCTGAATGAAAAACTGTTTTTT. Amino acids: CASSEWGALNEKLFF.

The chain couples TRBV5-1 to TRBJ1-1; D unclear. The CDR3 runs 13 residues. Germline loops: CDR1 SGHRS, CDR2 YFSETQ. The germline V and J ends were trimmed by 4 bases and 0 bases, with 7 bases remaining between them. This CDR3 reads CASSTNMNTEAFF. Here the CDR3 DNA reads TGCGCCAGCAGCACGAACATGAACACTGAAGCTTTCTTT.

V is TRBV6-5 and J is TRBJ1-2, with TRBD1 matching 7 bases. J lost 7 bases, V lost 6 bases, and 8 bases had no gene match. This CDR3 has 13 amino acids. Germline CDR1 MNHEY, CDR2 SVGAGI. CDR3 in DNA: TGTGCCAGCAGCCCAGACAGGGCGGCTGGCTACACCTTC. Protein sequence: CASSPDRAAGYTF.

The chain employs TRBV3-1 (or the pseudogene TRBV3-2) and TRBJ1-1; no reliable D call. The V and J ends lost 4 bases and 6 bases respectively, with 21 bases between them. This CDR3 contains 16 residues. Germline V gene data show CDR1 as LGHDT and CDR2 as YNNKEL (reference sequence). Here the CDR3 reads CASSLSGGSLGAEAFF. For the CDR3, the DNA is TGTGCCAGCAGCCTCTCTGGCGGCAGCCTAGGAGCTGAAGCTTTCTTT.

CDR3 coding DNA: TGCGCCAGCAGCCCTCGGACTAGCGGGGGAGGAGATACGCAGTATTTT. It yields the protein CASSPRTSGGGDTQYF. J is TRBJ2-3 and V is TRBV4-3; the match to TRBD2 covers 13 bases. The length of the CDR3 is 16 residues. Germline lookup yields CDR1 LGHNA and CDR2 YSLEER. V was clipped by 4 bases and J by 5 bases; unmatched bases: 6.

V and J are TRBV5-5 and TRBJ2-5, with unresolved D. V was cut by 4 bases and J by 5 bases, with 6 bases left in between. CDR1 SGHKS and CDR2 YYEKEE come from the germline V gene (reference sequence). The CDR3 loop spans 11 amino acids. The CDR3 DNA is TGTGCCAGCAGCCTTCGGGAGACCCAGTACTTC. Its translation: CASSLRETQYF.

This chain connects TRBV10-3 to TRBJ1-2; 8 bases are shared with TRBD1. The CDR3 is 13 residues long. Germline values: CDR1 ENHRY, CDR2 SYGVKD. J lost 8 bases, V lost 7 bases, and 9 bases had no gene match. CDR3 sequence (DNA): TGTGCCATCAAGCCGGACAGGGACGGAGGCTACACCTTC. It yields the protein CAIKPDRDGGYTF.

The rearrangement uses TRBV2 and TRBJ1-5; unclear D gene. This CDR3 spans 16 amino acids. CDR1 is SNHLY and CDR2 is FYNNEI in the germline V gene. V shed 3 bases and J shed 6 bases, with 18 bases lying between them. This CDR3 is CASSDIFLEVGQPQHF. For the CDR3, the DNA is TGTGCCAGCAGTGACATCTTCCTCGAGGTTGGTCAGCCCCAGCATTTT.

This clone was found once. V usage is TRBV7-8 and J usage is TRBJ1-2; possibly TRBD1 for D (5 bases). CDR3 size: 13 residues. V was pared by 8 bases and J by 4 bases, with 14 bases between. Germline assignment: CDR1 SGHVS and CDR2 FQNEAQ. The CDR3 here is CASGTTESYGYTF. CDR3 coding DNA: TGTGCCAGCGGGACTACTGAATCCTATGGCTACACCTTC.

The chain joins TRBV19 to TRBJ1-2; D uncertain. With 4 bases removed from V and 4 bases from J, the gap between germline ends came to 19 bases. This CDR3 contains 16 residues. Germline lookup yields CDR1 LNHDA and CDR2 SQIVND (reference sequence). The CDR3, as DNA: TGTGCCAGTAGTAACCCGACGGGCGAGGGCGGCTATGGCTACACCTTC. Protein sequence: CASSNPTGEGGYGYTF.

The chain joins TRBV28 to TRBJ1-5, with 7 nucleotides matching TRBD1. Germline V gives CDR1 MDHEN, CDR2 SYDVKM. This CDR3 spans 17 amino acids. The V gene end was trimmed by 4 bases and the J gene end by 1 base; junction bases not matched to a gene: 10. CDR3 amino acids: CASSSYRQGRSNQPQHF. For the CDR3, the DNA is TGTGCCAGCAGTTCTTATAGACAGGGTCGGAGCAATCAGCCCCAGCATTTT. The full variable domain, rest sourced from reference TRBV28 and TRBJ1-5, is DVKVTQSSRYLVKRTGEKVFLECVQDMDHENMFWYRQDPGLGLRLIYFSYDVKMKEKGDIPEGYSVSREKKERFSLILESASTNQTSMYLCASSSYRQGRSNQPQHFGDGTRLSIL.

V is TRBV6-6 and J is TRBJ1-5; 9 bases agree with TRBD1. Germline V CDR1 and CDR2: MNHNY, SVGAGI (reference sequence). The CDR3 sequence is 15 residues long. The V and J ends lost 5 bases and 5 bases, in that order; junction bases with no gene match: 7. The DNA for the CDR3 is TGTGCCAGCAGTACAGGGGGCTTTGATGATCAGCCCCAGCATTTT. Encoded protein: CASSTGGFDDQPQHF.

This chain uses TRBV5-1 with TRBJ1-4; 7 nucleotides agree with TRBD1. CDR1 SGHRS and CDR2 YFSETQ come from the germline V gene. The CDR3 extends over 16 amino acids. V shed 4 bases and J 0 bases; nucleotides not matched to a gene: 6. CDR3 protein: CASSRDRAATNEKLFF. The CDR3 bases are TGCGCCAGCAGCCGCGACAGGGCCGCAACTAATGAAAAACTGTTTTTT.

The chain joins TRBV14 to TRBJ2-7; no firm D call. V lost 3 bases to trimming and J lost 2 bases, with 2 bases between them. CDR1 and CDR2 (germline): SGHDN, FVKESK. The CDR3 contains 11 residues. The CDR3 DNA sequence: TGTGCCAGCAGCCACACCTACGAGCAGTACTTC. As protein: CASSHTYEQYF.

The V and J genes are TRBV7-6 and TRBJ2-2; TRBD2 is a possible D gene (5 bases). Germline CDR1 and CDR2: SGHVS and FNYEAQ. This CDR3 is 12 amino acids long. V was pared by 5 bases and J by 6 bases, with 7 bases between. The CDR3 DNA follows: TGTGCCAGCAGCACCGGGGCCGGGGAGCTGTTTTTT. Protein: CASSTGAGELFF.